The entry that follows covers one T cell receptor (beta chain) sequence. Its antigen is unknown. The sample comes from a study of cytomegalovirus exposure and HLA in healthy donors. The CDR3 has 17 residues. Germline CDR1 is MNHEY and CDR2 is SMNVEV (reference sequence). Trimming shortened V by 2 bases and J by 0 bases, and 16 bases separated the two germline ends. Study outcomes and limitations: The study put 150 or so TCR beta chains on its list as cytomegalovirus-associated. A few chains tied to CMV proved CMV antigen-specific in vitro. Compared with the roughly 670-donor mean, an Asian-associated ancestry cluster reportedly had fewer N-insertions, according to a later analysis.

60 Vbeta and 13 Jbeta primers were used in PCR. The data were produced by immunoSEQ multiplex PCR, yet TCRdb's version contains in-frame clones alone and is incomplete. The sample includes roughly 220,000 clones, approximately 79% of them seen just once. Sequencing used PBMCs. The receptor was derived from a man aged 50-59 years in good health and CMV-seronegative. The chain recombines TRBV27 with TRBJ1-2; possibly TRBD1 for D (6 bases). The DNA of the CDR3 is TGTGCCAGCAGTTTAACCTGGGGGGGCCTATCTAACTATGGCTACACCTTC. This encodes CASSLTWGGLSNYGYTF.